The rows below give T cell receptor beta chains drawn from one sample of a study of response to subunit inactivated influenza vaccine. MiXCR, applied by TCRdb to the RT-PCR reads, yields one record per CDR3 protein. In the table there are hundreds of thousands of distinct CDR3 sequences, over 10% of which are singletons. This specimen was PBMCs from blood, taken 35 to 45 days after vaccination. These receptors all come from a man in his fifties who received an inactivated influenza vaccine. CDR3s leave out the opening cysteine and the closing phenylalanine or tryptophan. Fields, in order: V gene, J gene, CDR3 protein.

v_call: TRBV12-3/TRBV12-4; j_call: TRBJ2-7; cdr3_aa: ASSLPSEQY
v_call: TRBV12-3/TRBV12-4; j_call: TRBJ2-6; cdr3_aa: ASSRNSGANVLT
v_call: TRBV7-2; j_call: TRBJ2-6; cdr3_aa: ASSLAPARLRSGANVLT
v_call: TRBV18; j_call: TRBJ1-6; cdr3_aa: ASSPGRDGSPLH
v_call: TRBV20-1; j_call: TRBJ2-3; cdr3_aa: SARDLQWGTDTQY
v_call: TRBV20-1; j_call: TRBJ2-4; cdr3_aa: SAKREHRGAKNIQY
v_call: TRBV7-9; j_call: TRBJ1-3; cdr3_aa: ASSLEPGISGNTIY
v_call: TRBV20-1; j_call: TRBJ1-2; cdr3_aa: SGPTGDYGYT
v_call: TRBV12-3/TRBV12-4; j_call: TRBJ1-1; cdr3_aa: ASSPTSHDREAF
v_call: TRBV7-2; j_call: TRBJ1-2; cdr3_aa: ASSLEEGRGYT
v_call: TRBV5-1; j_call: TRBJ2-3; cdr3_aa: ASKNPGRSDTQY
v_call: TRBV20-1; j_call: TRBJ2-3; cdr3_aa: SARDSYTDTQY
v_call: TRBV10-3; j_call: TRBJ2-5; cdr3_aa: AIKGTGRPETQY
v_call: TRBV20-1; j_call: TRBJ1-2; cdr3_aa: SAIDRRDYGYT
v_call: TRBV28; j_call: TRBJ2-5; cdr3_aa: ASSPHGLGETQY
v_call: TRBV28; j_call: TRBJ2-4; cdr3_aa: ASSSGGQGNIQY
v_call: TRBV7-6; j_call: TRBJ1-4; cdr3_aa: ASSSGQASNEKLF
v_call: TRBV12-3/TRBV12-4; j_call: TRBJ2-7; cdr3_aa: ASSSFWYEQY
v_call: TRBV9; j_call: TRBJ2-1; cdr3_aa: ASSPPTGTKYNEQF
v_call: TRBV29-1; j_call: TRBJ2-5; cdr3_aa: SVLREGTQY
v_call: TRBV20-1; j_call: TRBJ1-1; cdr3_aa: SARDPRAGMNTEAF
v_call: TRBV18; j_call: TRBJ2-3; cdr3_aa: ASSPGLAGVGVDTQY
v_call: TRBV20-1; j_call: TRBJ1-2; cdr3_aa: SARDRSQPNYGYT
v_call: TRBV20-1; j_call: TRBJ2-3; cdr3_aa: CARELDRGTDTQY
v_call: TRBV11-2; j_call: TRBJ2-1; cdr3_aa: ASSRQGIVFSSYNEQF
v_call: TRBV18; j_call: TRBJ2-3; cdr3_aa: ASSHLAGGTDTQY
v_call: TRBV5-1; j_call: TRBJ2-2; cdr3_aa: ASSWGTAGELF
v_call: TRBV20-1; j_call: TRBJ2-7; cdr3_aa: SAPGLAGLEQY
v_call: TRBV6-2/TRBV6-3; j_call: TRBJ2-1; cdr3_aa: ASGGQSSYNEQF
v_call: TRBV28; j_call: TRBJ2-7; cdr3_aa: ASSRSRGLVLEQY
v_call: TRBV6-2/TRBV6-3; j_call: TRBJ2-1; cdr3_aa: ASSKSVGGRRNEQF
v_call: TRBV11-2; j_call: TRBJ2-7; cdr3_aa: ASSLGQRTNGQY
v_call: TRBV11-2; j_call: TRBJ2-7; cdr3_aa: ASRVGLEQY
v_call: TRBV20-1; j_call: TRBJ1-1; cdr3_aa: SASRGTVRTEAF
v_call: TRBV20-1; j_call: TRBJ1-1; cdr3_aa: SPLAGTEAF
v_call: TRBV24-1; j_call: TRBJ1-1; cdr3_aa: ATREGGRTEAF
v_call: TRBV27; j_call: TRBJ1-5; cdr3_aa: ASSLSLPTGDEQPQH
v_call: TRBV20-1; j_call: TRBJ2-7; cdr3_aa: SARSQGLYEQY
v_call: TRBV7-2; j_call: TRBJ1-1; cdr3_aa: ASSLEGYGNTEAF
v_call: TRBV6-1; j_call: TRBJ2-5; cdr3_aa: ASGRLAGGGGTQY
v_call: TRBV5-1; j_call: TRBJ2-3; cdr3_aa: ASSLAPGSDTQY
v_call: TRBV20-1; j_call: TRBJ2-1; cdr3_aa: SARARSSYNEQF
v_call: TRBV9; j_call: TRBJ2-1; cdr3_aa: ASSVEGLAGGNNEQF
v_call: TRBV6-5; j_call: TRBJ1-2; cdr3_aa: ASSYVGSLNYGYT
v_call: TRBV5-1; j_call: TRBJ1-2; cdr3_aa: ASSVILLGGGGYT
v_call: TRBV6-2/TRBV6-3; j_call: TRBJ1-5; cdr3_aa: ASSYGSGFQPQH
v_call: TRBV20-1; j_call: TRBJ1-2; cdr3_aa: SARSRVGANYGYT
v_call: TRBV7-2; j_call: TRBJ1-4; cdr3_aa: ASSPSGWTNEKLF
v_call: TRBV10-3; j_call: TRBJ2-5; cdr3_aa: AISESTGEETQY
v_call: TRBV20-1; j_call: TRBJ1-6; cdr3_aa: SARLQGPTSPLH
v_call: TRBV7-8; j_call: TRBJ2-3; cdr3_aa: ASSLEAGIAGVLDTQY
v_call: TRBV4-1; j_call: TRBJ1-5; cdr3_aa: ASSQGRGPQPQH
v_call: TRBV29-1; j_call: TRBJ2-7; cdr3_aa: SVRKGGSYEQY